The source of this T cell receptor (beta chain) is a study of cytomegalovirus exposure and HLA in healthy donors. Whole-study results and caveats: In vitro testing confirmed a few CMV-associated chains as specific for CMV antigens. With high specificity and sensitivity, the classifier reportedly diagnosed cytomegalovirus status.

Profiled with immunoSEQ multiplex PCR; TCRdb holds only in-frame clones, not every one. The sample shows about 60,000 clones, roughly 94% of them seen only once. CDR1 is SGHDT and CDR2 is YYEEEE in the germline V gene. The CDR3 is 16 residues long. V gave up 8 bases and J gave up 0 bases, with 19 bases separating them. Note on this clone: The antigen is not known.

Donors came from a validation cohort of over a hundred subjects, distinct from the first 666-subject cohort. The TCR sequence derives from a woman in her late teens or twenties in good health and CMV-seropositive. Sequencing was performed on PBMCs. This chain connects TRBV5-6 to TRBJ2-3, with D possibly matching TRBD2 (5 bases). CDR3 DNA: TGTGCCAGTAAATGGATCGGGGAACCTAGCACAGATACGCAGTATTTT. Its protein product is CASKWIGEPSTDTQYF.